In its sample, the clone carrying this T cell receptor beta chain was seen a few times. The CDR3 is 14 amino acids. The V gene's germline CDR1 is KGHSH and CDR2 LQKENI. Between the trimmed V and J ends, which lost 2 bases and 4 bases, there was a span of 9 bases. The data were taken from a study of control samples from healthy donors and cancer patients. Profiled with immunoSEQ multiplex PCR; TCRdb holds only in-frame clones, not every one. This sample carries 75,000 to 95,000 clones, approximately 91% of them seen once, and the ten largest clones take 8.5% to 10%. Source material: PBMCs. The clonotype comes from a woman between 50 and 59 years old with colorectal cancer. This chain links TRBV18 with TRBJ1-3; D gene ambiguous. Here the CDR3 reads CASSPDLGGNTIYF. CDR3 coding DNA: TGTGCCAGCTCACCAGACTTAGGGGGAAACACCATATATTTT.